This T cell receptor beta chain was sequenced during a study of CD8+ T cells in alopecia areata. RNA was isolated and reverse transcribed to cDNA, the sequencing template. TCRdb's table, derived via immunoSEQ multiplex PCR, lists solely in-frame clones and lacks some. The repertoire consists of about 200,000 clones, with more than 45% occurring once and the leading ten covering more than 1.5%. The V gene's germline CDR1 is SGHAT and CDR2 FQNNGV. The CDR3 is 13 residues long. Deletions cut 3 bases from V and 4 bases from J, with 7 bases between. Documented treatment: oral pan-JAK inhibitor, 5-10 mg twice daily.

The source is a human donor with alopecia areata. V gene TRBV11-2 combines with J gene TRBJ2-1, with D unresolved. The material was CD4+ T cells sorted from blood, obtained at week 4, from a patient treated with tofacitinib. CDR3 bases: TGTGCCAGCAGCTTTCTTAAGTACAATGAGCAGTTCTTC. Translating it yields CASSFLKYNEQFF.